This TCR beta chain derives from a study of blood T cell repertoires in COVID-19. Study overall: Collection of acute and convalescent COVID-19 samples took place in the United States, Italy and Spain. The analysed material was cDNA or gDNA that came from T cells, B-cell-depleted T cells, or PBMCs.

Per the original data handling: Estimation of nucleated cell counts was performed using reference gene primer amplification. Profiling relied on immunoSEQ multiplex PCR, and the TCRdb table lists in-frame clones only, not all of them. V, J and clone size derive from that table, while D and trimming were established from the DNA sequence. The sample has tens of thousands of clones; 82% are singletons. CDR1 is SGHTA, CDR2 FQGNSA, per germline. V lost 8 bases and J lost 7; bases outside the gene matches: 7. The CDR3 is made up of 13 amino acids. The chain joins TRBV7-2 to TRBJ2-1, with 8 positions matching TRBD1. This TCR came from a human donor in a cohort sampled during active COVID-19. The sequenced material came from peripheral blood. DNA for the CDR3: TGTGCCAGCGGATACGGACAGGGTAATGAGCAGTTCTTC. Residues: CASGYGQGNEQFF.